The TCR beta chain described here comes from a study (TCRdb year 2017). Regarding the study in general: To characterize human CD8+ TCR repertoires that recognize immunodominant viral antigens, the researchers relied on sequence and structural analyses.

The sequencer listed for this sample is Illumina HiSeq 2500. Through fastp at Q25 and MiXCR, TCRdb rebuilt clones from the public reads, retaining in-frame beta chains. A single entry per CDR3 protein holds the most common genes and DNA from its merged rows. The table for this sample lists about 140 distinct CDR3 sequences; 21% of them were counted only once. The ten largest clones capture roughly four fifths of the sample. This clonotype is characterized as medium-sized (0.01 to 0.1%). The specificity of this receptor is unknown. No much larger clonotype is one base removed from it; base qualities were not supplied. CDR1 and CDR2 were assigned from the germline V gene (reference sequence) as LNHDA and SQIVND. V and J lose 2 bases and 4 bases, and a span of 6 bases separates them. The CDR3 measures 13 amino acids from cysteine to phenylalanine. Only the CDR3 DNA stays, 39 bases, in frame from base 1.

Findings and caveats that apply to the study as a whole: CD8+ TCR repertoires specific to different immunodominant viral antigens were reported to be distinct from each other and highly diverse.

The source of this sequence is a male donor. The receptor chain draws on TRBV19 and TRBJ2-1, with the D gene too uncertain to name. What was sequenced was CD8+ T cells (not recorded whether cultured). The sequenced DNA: TGTGCCAGTAGTATAAATGCTTACAATGAGCAGTTCTTC. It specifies CASSINAYNEQFF.